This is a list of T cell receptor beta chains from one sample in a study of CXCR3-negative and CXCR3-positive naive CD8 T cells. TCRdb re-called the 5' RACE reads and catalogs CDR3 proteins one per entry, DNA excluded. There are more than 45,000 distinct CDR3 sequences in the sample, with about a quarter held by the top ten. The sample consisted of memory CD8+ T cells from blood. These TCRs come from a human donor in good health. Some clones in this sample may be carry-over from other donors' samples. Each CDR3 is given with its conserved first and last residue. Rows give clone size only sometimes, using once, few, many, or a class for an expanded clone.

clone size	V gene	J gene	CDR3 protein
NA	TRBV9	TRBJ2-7	CASSVGPDRDEQYF
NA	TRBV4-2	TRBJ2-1	CASSQGAAGSLNEQFF
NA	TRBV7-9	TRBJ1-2	CASSLEVNYGYTF
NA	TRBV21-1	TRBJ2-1	CASSAQATSGINEQFF
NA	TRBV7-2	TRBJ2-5	CASSLANRDYLQETQYF
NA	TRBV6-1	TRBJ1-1	CASSERGGVTEAFF
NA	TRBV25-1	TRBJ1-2	CASSEYLGDSGGYTF
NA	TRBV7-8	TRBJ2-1	CASSLPEPTNYNEQFF
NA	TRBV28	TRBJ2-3	CAGGVSSTDTQYF
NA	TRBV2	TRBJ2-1	CASSVMTQDNEQFF
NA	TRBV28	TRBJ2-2	CASTSQGTPNTGELFF
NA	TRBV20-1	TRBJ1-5	CSARGLASNQPQHF
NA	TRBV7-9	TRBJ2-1	CASSPSGGQPNEQFF
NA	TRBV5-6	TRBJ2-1	CASSLATGAYYNEQFF
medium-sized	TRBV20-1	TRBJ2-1	CSAPPSSGKTYNEQFF
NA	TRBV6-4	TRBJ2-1	CASSDPASHSYNEQFF